Below are 12 T cell receptor beta chains sequenced from a single sample in a study of T cell responses to AZD1222 COVID-19 vaccine. The data were produced by immunoSEQ multiplex PCR, yet TCRdb's version contains in-frame clones alone and is incomplete. The sample holds more than 95,000 clones, over 75% seen once. Sample: peripheral blood, taken on day 0 of AZD1222 vaccination. The receptor source for this set is an adult in good health.

The rearrangement uses TRBV10-2 and TRBJ1-4; no reliable D call. From germline, CDR1 is WSHSY and CDR2 SAAADI. CDR3 size: 14 residues. Between the trimmed V and J ends, which lost 4 bases and 0 bases, there was a span of 6 bases. The CDR3 sequence: CASSVLSTNEKLFF. The CDR3 DNA follows: TGCGCCAGCAGTGTGCTCTCAACTAATGAAAAACTGTTTTTT.

This clone was seen more than once but under ten times. The chain has TRBV28 and TRBJ2-1; 7 positions agree with TRBD1. Germline loops: CDR1 MDHEN, CDR2 SYDVKM. The CDR3 totals 14 residues. V shed 5 bases and J 4 bases; nucleotides not matched to a gene: 5. CDR3 residues: CASSPGTAYNEQFF. In nucleotides, the CDR3 is TGTGCCAGCAGTCCCGGGACAGCGTACAATGAGCAGTTCTTC.

In DNA form, the CDR3 reads TGTGCCAGCAGTTTAGTCTACGAGCAGTACTTC. Its protein is CASSLVYEQYF. The chain combines TRBV2 with TRBJ2-7; D gene unclear. The V end lost 5 bases, the J end lost 3 bases, and 5 bases lay between the germline ends. The CDR3 has 11 amino acids. Germline CDR1 and CDR2: SNHLY and FYNNEI.

In this sample, this clone turned up a few times. The chain is built from TRBV4-1 and TRBJ2-5; 12 positions agree with TRBD2. CDR1 and CDR2 from the germline V gene are MGHRA and YSYEKL. The length of the CDR3 is 16 residues. With 6 bases clipped from V and 4 bases from J, the junction kept 9 bases outside the gene matches. CDR3 in DNA: TGCGCCAGCAGGCAGGGACTAGCGGGTAAGGGAGAGACCCAGTACTTC. Its protein is CASRQGLAGKGETQYF.

The rearrangement joins TRBV9 to TRBJ2-5; TRBD1 matches 7 bases. The germline V gene has CDR1 SGDLS and CDR2 YYNGEE. V lost 3 bases, J lost 2 bases, and 7 bases stayed unmatched. This CDR3 comprises 15 residues. CDR3: CASSANSGQQETQYF. In DNA form, the CDR3 reads TGTGCCAGCAGCGCAAATTCGGGACAGCAAGAGACCCAGTACTTC.

The chain is built from TRBV10-1 and TRBJ2-5; D gene ambiguous. V dropped 5 bases and J dropped 1 base, with 8 bases sitting between them. Germline loops: CDR1 WNHNN, CDR2 SYGVQD (reference sequence). The CDR3 totals 13 residues. CDR3: CASSRNLQETQYF. In DNA form, the CDR3 reads TGCGCCAGCAGTAGAAATCTCCAAGAGACCCAGTACTTC.

This rearrangement joins TRBV5-1 to TRBJ2-1; TRBD1 is a possible D gene (6 bases). The CDR3 consists of 15 residues. Germline V lookup: CDR1 SGHRS, CDR2 YFSETQ. With 0 bases removed from V and 0 bases from J, the gap between germline ends came to 7 bases. The CDR3 DNA sequence: TGCGCCAGCAGCTTGGGGGGGCTCTCCTACAATGAGCAGTTCTTC. It translates to CASSLGGLSYNEQFF.

The chain has TRBV19 and TRBJ1-1; D not certain. V dropped 0 bases and J dropped 2 bases, with 10 bases sitting between them. This CDR3 spans 15 amino acids. Germline loops: CDR1 LNHDA, CDR2 SQIVND (reference sequence). The CDR3 nucleotides are TGTGCCAGTAGTATAGATGGGTCTATAAACACTGAAGCTTTCTTT. As protein: CASSIDGSINTEAFF.

The chain has TRBV28 and TRBJ1-5, with D uncertain. Trimming removed 2 bases at V and 7 bases at J, with 6 bases between. Germline lookup yields CDR1 MDHEN and CDR2 SYDVKM. This CDR3 has 12 amino acids. Written as DNA, the CDR3 is TGTGCCAGCAGTTTAGTGAGCCAGCCCCAGCATTTT. The encoded protein is CASSLVSQPQHF.

The chain has TRBV5-1 and TRBJ2-7, with D perhaps TRBD2 (5 bases). This CDR3 has 12 residues. The germline CDR1 and CDR2 sequences are SGHRS and YFSETQ. The V gene lost 5 bases and the J gene lost 5 bases, with 11 bases spanning the gap. CDR3 DNA sequence: TGCGCCAGCAGAGCTAGCAACGACGAGCAGTACTTC. Residues: CASRASNDEQYF.

This clone was picked up one time. This chain connects TRBV6-4 to TRBJ2-7; 7 bases fit TRBD2. The length of the CDR3 is 16 residues. The trim removed 10 bases at V and 1 base at J, leaving 16 bases unmatched. Looked up from germline, CDR1 is MRHNA and CDR2 is SNTAGT. The CDR3 nucleotides read TGTGCCACCGGGCTCGGGGCGGGGGATCTTTCCTACGAGCAGTACTTC. It codes for CATGLGAGDLSYEQYF.

The V and J genes are TRBV15 and TRBJ1-1; no clear D. The CDR3 has 14 residues. Germline V CDR1 and CDR2: LNHNV, YYDKDF (reference sequence). The germline V and J ends were trimmed by 0 bases and 0 bases, with 5 bases remaining between them. The CDR3 DNA follows: TGTGCCACCAGCAGAGATGAACTGAACACTGAAGCTTTCTTT. Translated: CATSRDELNTEAFF. The full variable domain, with the rest looked up from reference TRBV15 and TRBJ1-1, is DAMVIQNPRYQVTQFGKPVTLSCSQTLNHNVMYWYQQKSSQAPKLLFHYYDKDFNNEADTPDNFQSRRPNTSFCFLDIRSPGLGDTAMYLCATSRDELNTEAFFGQGTRLTVV.